The sequence of this T cell receptor (beta chain) was determined in a study of breast tumors, draining lymph nodes, adjacent tissues. One entry per CDR3 protein, called by TCRdb with MiXCR from the multiplex PCR reads. The data contain more than 30,000 distinct CDR3 sequences, approximately 63% of them singletons. Study conclusions and caveats: The data were judged consistent with most tumor T cells coming from lymph node and expanding in tumor. Tumors had less TCR diversity than lymph nodes, more than nontumor tissue. That most tumor T cells come from lymph nodes remained unproven. Tumor and nontumor repertoires were significantly more similar in luminal-like than in basal-like breast cancer.

Remarks on this clonotype: Its antigen is currently unknown.

The TCR sequence derives from a female donor with breast cancer. Some clones in this sample may be carry-over from other donors' samples. Specimen: breast tumor tissue.

The CDR3 protein is CASSLGSLNYGYTF. In DNA form, the CDR3 reads TGTGCCAGCAGCTTGGGCAGCCTGAACTATGGCTACACCTTC. This sequence joins TRBV7-2 and TRBJ1-2; no clear D gene. V lost 3 bases, J lost 2 bases, and 10 bases lay in between. Germline-derived CDR1 and CDR2 are SGHTA and FQGNSA. CDR3 length equals 14 residues.